Shown below are 3 T cell receptor beta chains from a single sample sequenced in a study of shared clonotypes between healthy human individuals. Generated by immunoSEQ multiplex PCR, the TCRdb table keeps only in-frame clones and is missing some. The sample holds around 1.6 million clones; nearly 99% are singletons and the top ten take about 0.42%. Sequencing used naive CD4+ T cells sorted from blood. Subset denoted: CD45RA+ positively selected. Receptor source: a man aged 30 to 45 in good health.

V and J are TRBV29-1 and TRBJ1-2, with D possibly matching TRBD1 (5 bases). V gave up 2 bases and J gave up 0 bases, with 10 bases separating them. Germline V lookup: CDR1 SQVTM, CDR2 ANQGSEA. This CDR3 region has 14 residues. Here the CDR3 DNA reads TGCAGCGTTGAATCCCAGGGTGCTAACTATGGCTACACCTTC. Residues: CSVESQGANYGYTF.

The chain uses TRBV7-9 and TRBJ2-1, with D perhaps being TRBD1 or TRBD2 (5 bases each). Germline-derived CDR1 and CDR2 are SEHNR and FQNEAQ (reference sequence). The V gene lost 10 bases and the J gene lost 4 bases, with 23 bases spanning the gap. This CDR3 is built from 16 residues. This chain's CDR3 is CAINGDAATRYNEQFF. CDR3 coding DNA: TGTGCCATAAATGGGGACGCCGCTACAAGGTACAATGAGCAGTTCTTC.

The chain joins TRBV9 to TRBJ2-1; 7 nucleotides align to TRBD1. Looked up from germline, CDR1 is SGDLS and CDR2 is YYNGEE. CDR3 length: 16 amino acids. V shed 4 bases and J 2 bases; nucleotides not matched to a gene: 9. The CDR3 bases are TGTGCCAGCAGCACGTTCCGGCAGGGGGCCTACAATGAGCAGTTCTTC. Its protein product is CASSTFRQGAYNEQFF.